The rows below give T cell receptor beta chains drawn from one sample of a study of blood T cell repertoires in COVID-19. Sequenced by immunoSEQ multiplex PCR; TCRdb stores in-frame clones only, minus some. The sample yields fewer than 250,000 clones, around nine tenths seen once. Sequencing input: peripheral blood. These receptors came from a man aged 55 to 70 with acute or convalescent COVID-19. The CDR3 runs from the conserved cysteine through the conserved F or W. Each record gives: J gene, V gene, clone size, D gene, CDR3 DNA, CDR3 protein. The D gene is left open where the match is weak. Where a row states a size, it is once, few, many or the class of an expanded clone; other rows omit it.

>TRBJ2-7|TRBV7-3|few|TRBD1
TGTGCCAGCAGCTTAATGTTGGGACAGACCTACGAGCAGTACTTC
CASSLMLGQTYEQYF
>TRBJ2-1|TRBV18|-|-
TGTGCCAGCTCACCCCAGACAAGCTACAATGAGCAGTTCTTC
CASSPQTSYNEQFF
>TRBJ1-1|TRBV6-4|-|-
TGTGCCAGCAGCGCCCACAAGAACACTGAAGCTTTCTTT
CASSAHKNTEAFF
>TRBJ2-2|TRBV29-1|-|TRBD2
TGCAGCGTTGGGCTAGCGGGGGTCCAGGGAACCGGGGAGCTGTTTTTT
CSVGLAGVQGTGELFF
>TRBJ2-5|TRBV5-4|-|TRBD1
TGTGCCAGCAGCTTGGACAGGGGAGTTCGCCAAGAGACCCAGTACTTC
CASSLDRGVRQETQYF
>TRBJ2-1|TRBV19|-|-
TGTGCCAGTAGTTCCCGGGACTGGGGCTACAATGAGCAGTTCTTC
CASSSRDWGYNEQFF
>TRBJ1-3|TRBV5-1|-|-
TGCGCCAGCAGCAGGACAACAGGGCACGGCATATATTTT
CASSRTTGHGIYF
>TRBJ2-7|TRBV6-2/TRBV6-3|many|-
TGTGCCAGCAGTCCGCAACCTGGCGGGGGCAGGTCCTACGAGCAGTACTTC
CASSPQPGGGRSYEQYF
>TRBJ2-5|TRBV5-1|-|-
TGCGCCAGCAGCCCCGAGGTCCAAGAGACCCAGTACTTC
CASSPEVQETQYF
>TRBJ2-7|TRBV2|-|-
TGTGCCAGCAGGAACTCCAGGGCTAGGGAGCAGTACTTC
CASRNSRAREQYF